This T cell receptor (beta chain) was captured by sequencing in a study of cytomegalovirus exposure and HLA in healthy donors. Study conclusions and caveats: The authors listed 164 TCR beta chains as cytomegalovirus-associated. In vitro experiments confirmed that three CMV-associated chains were specific for CMV antigens.

The length of the CDR3 is 15 residues. V gave up 5 bases and J gave up 2 bases, with 16 bases separating them. From germline, CDR1 is SGHNT and CDR2 YENEEA. This clone was seen once. Its antigen is not known. Clones were sequenced by immunoSEQ multiplex PCR, and TCRdb holds only the in-frame ones, with some missing. This table holds fewer than 200,000 clones, roughly 85% found once. The sample comprised PBMCs. The chain recombines TRBV11-3 with TRBJ2-7, with D tentatively TRBD1 (6 bases). The origin of this receptor is a man between 18 and 35 years old in good health and CMV-seropositive. The CDR3 sequence: CASSPTTGSPYEQYF. The CDR3 nucleotides read TGTGCCAGCAGCCCAACAACAGGGAGTCCCTACGAGCAGTACTTC.